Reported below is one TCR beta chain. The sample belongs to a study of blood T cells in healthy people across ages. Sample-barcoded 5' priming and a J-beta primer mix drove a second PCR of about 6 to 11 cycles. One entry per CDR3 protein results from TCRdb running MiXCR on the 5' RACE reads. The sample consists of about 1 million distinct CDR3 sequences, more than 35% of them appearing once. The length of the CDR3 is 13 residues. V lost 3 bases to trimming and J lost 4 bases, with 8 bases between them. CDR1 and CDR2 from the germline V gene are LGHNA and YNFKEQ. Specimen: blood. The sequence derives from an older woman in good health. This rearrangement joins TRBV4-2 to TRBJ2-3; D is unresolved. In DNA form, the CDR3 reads TGTGCCAGCAGCCAGGAAGTTGCAGATACGCAGTATTTT. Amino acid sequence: CASSQEVADTQYF.